Shown below are 7 T cell receptor beta chains from a single sample sequenced in a study of chemoradiotherapy in HPV16-positive cancers. The table came from immunoSEQ multiplex PCR; TCRdb's copy has only in-frame clones and leaves some out. The table includes under 50,000 clones, roughly three quarters detected once. The sequenced sample was blood, obtained from a patient who underwent chemoradiotherapy. These receptor sequences come from a human donor with HPV-associated anogenital cancer.

This chain joins TRBV6-4 and TRBJ1-2; no reliable D call. There are 11 residues in the CDR3. Trimming took off 3 bases at V and 7 bases at J, with 6 bases between the two ends. Germline loops: CDR1 MRHNA, CDR2 SNTAGT. The CDR3 protein is CASSDGPGYTF. The CDR3 region has the DNA TGTGCCAGCAGTGATGGGCCTGGCTACACCTTC.

This clone was seen a single time. The chain combines TRBV5-6 with TRBJ1-5, with unresolved D. The CDR3 is 15 residues long. Between the trimmed V and J ends, which lost 0 bases and 4 bases, there was a span of 11 bases. Per the germline V gene, CDR1 is SGHDT and CDR2 is YYEEEE. The DNA for the CDR3 is TGTGCCAGCAGCTTGGTCGGAGAACCGAATCAGCCCCAGCATTTT. Translated, it gives CASSLVGEPNQPQHF. Complete variable domain (other parts from reference TRBV5-6 and TRBJ1-5): DAGVTQSPTHLIKTRGQQVTLRCSPKSGHDTVSWYQQALGQGPQFIFQYYEEEERQRGNFPDRFSGHQFPNYSSELNVNALLLGDSALYLCASSLVGEPNQPQHFGDGTRLSIL.

This clone was picked up one time. The chain links TRBV4-3 to TRBJ1-1, with D unclear. The V end was cut by 5 bases, the J end by 1 base, with 8 bases between. The CDR3 is made up of 13 amino acids. Germline assignment: CDR1 LGHNA and CDR2 YSLEER. The CDR3 loop reads CASSEGRNTEAFF. As DNA, the CDR3 is TGCGCCAGCAGCGAAGGACGGAACACTGAAGCTTTCTTT.

The sample holds one count of this clone. The J gene is TRBJ2-1, the V gene TRBV5-4, with 7 bases that match TRBD2. V lost 0 bases to trimming and J lost 8 bases; unmatched junction nucleotides: 11. The CDR3 totals 16 residues. From germline, CDR1 is SGHNT and CDR2 YYREEE (reference sequence). In nucleotides, the CDR3 is TGTGCCAGCAGCTTGGGTAGCGGGCCCGGGCGCGATGAGCAGTTCTTC. It codes for CASSLGSGPGRDEQFF.

The CDR3 loop is CASSVGTSGGALLYEQYF. DNA of the CDR3: TGTGCCAGCAGCGTTGGGACTAGCGGGGGGGCTCTGCTCTACGAGCAGTACTTC. The chain carries TRBV7-2 and TRBJ2-7; TRBD2 matches at 16 bases. Per the germline V gene, CDR1 is SGHTA and CDR2 is FQGNSA. CDR3 length: 18 amino acids. V dropped 5 bases and J dropped 3; count of bases not matched to a gene: 10.

The chain has TRBV9 and TRBJ2-5; a possible D gene is TRBD2 (6 bases). V lost 5 bases to trimming and J lost 2 bases, with 7 bases between them. Germline loops: CDR1 SGDLS, CDR2 YYNGEE. The CDR3 has 12 amino acids. In DNA form, the CDR3 reads TGTGCCAGCAGGGAGGGACAAGAGACCCAGTACTTC. This translates into CASREGQETQYF.

V gene TRBV7-9 combines with J gene TRBJ1-1, with D perhaps matching TRBD1 (6 bases). Looked up from germline, CDR1 is SEHNR and CDR2 is FQNEAQ (reference sequence). The V end lost 5 bases, the J end lost 3 bases, and 13 bases lay between the germline ends. This CDR3 is 14 amino acids long. CDR3 amino acids: CASSLARTDTEAFF. CDR3 coding DNA: TGTGCCAGCAGCCTTGCCAGGACAGACACTGAAGCTTTCTTT.